These 3 T cell receptor beta chains were all obtained from the same sample, sequenced in a study of blood T cell repertoires in COVID-19. Sequenced by immunoSEQ multiplex PCR; TCRdb stores in-frame clones only, minus some. The sample yields about 81,000 clones, around 92% seen once. Material: peripheral blood. The source is a woman aged 50 to 60 in a cohort sampled during active COVID-19.

A single count supports this clone. The gene calls are TRBV10-2 and TRBJ2-7; perhaps TRBD1 as D (6 bases). The V and J ends lost 6 bases and 0 bases respectively, with 6 bases between them. CDR1 is WSHSY, CDR2 SAAADI, per germline. The CDR3 is 12 amino acids. The CDR3 nucleotides are TGCGCCAGCAGACAGGGCTCCTACGAGCAGTACTTC. Translation: CASRQGSYEQYF.

The chain uses TRBV9 and TRBJ2-3; 10 nucleotides line up with TRBD2. The CDR3 loop spans 17 amino acids. Germline values: CDR1 SGDLS, CDR2 YYNGEE. V was clipped by 4 bases and J by 0 bases; unmatched bases: 8. CDR3 residues: CASSSLTSGRSTDTQYF. Written as DNA, the CDR3 is TGTGCCAGCAGCTCACTGACTAGCGGGCGGAGCACAGATACGCAGTATTTT.

The CDR3: CASSFWLTSGVDNEQFF. The CDR3 region has the DNA TGTGCCAGCAGCTTTTGGCTGACTAGCGGGGTCGACAATGAGCAGTTCTTC. This chain links TRBV5-8 with TRBJ2-1, with 11 bases fitting TRBD2. After removal of 2 bases from V and 5 bases from J, the junction contained 9 bases not matched to a gene. CDR1 is SGHTS, CDR2 YDEGEE, per germline. The CDR3 length is 17 residues.